Following are 24 T cell receptor beta chains from one sample sequenced in a study of cytomegalovirus exposure and HLA in healthy donors. Researchers ran the PCR with 60 Vbeta and 13 Jbeta primers. Produced via immunoSEQ multiplex PCR; TCRdb's table is partial and in-frame only. The repertoire includes 90,000 to 110,000 clones, over 70% of them detected once, and around 1.3% sits in the top ten. The sample was PBMCs. The receptors were sampled from a man aged 35 to 55 in good health and CMV-seronegative.

This chain links TRBV19 with TRBJ2-1; D possibly corresponds to TRBD1 (6 bases). Trimming took 6 bases from V and 2 from J, leaving 14 bases between them. The germline V gene encodes CDR1 LNHDA and CDR2 SQIVND (reference sequence). The CDR3 spans 15 residues. CDR3 region: CASSPQGRAYNEQFF. The CDR3 nucleotides read TGTGCCAGTAGCCCGCAGGGGCGCGCCTACAATGAGCAGTTCTTC. Full variable domain (missing parts from reference TRBV19 and TRBJ2-1): DGGITQSPKYLFRKEGQNVTLSCEQNLNHDAMYWYRQDPGQGLRLIYYSQIVNDFQKGDIAEGYSVSREKKESFPLTVTSAQKNPTAFYLCASSPQGRAYNEQFFGPGTRLTVL.

V is TRBV4-1 and J is TRBJ1-1; D is unresolved. This CDR3 region has 13 residues. V gave up 0 bases and J gave up 4 bases, with 6 bases separating them. Germline CDR1 and CDR2: MGHRA and YSYEKL. CDR3 region: CASSQEGSTEAFF. CDR3 sequence (DNA): TGCGCCAGCAGCCAAGAAGGGAGCACTGAAGCTTTCTTT.

CDR3 coding DNA: TGCGCCAGCAGTGAAGCCGGGACACTAAACACCGGGGAGCTGTTTTTT. Encoded protein: CASSEAGTLNTGELFF. The chain joins TRBV10-1 to TRBJ2-2, with D perhaps TRBD1 (6 bases). There are 16 residues in the CDR3. CDR1 and CDR2 (germline): WNHNN, SYGVQD (reference sequence). Deletions cut 3 bases from V and 2 bases from J, with 13 bases between.

Of note for this clone: The junction shows a germline mismatch at one end, possibly a read error. The V call is TRBV18, the J call TRBJ1-4, with D unresolved. Germline CDR1 KGHSH, CDR2 LQKENI. The CDR3 runs 14 residues. CDR3 DNA: TGTGCCAGCTCACCGACGGTAACTAATGAAAAACCGTTTTTT. Translated, it gives CASSPTVTNEKPFF. Full variable domain (rest looked up from reference TRBV18 and TRBJ1-4): NAGVMQNPRHLVRRRGQEARLRCSPMKGHSHVYWYRQLPEEGLKFMVYLQKENIIDESGMPKERFSAEFPKEGPSILRIQQVVRGDSAAYFCASSPTVTNEKPFFGSGTQLSVL.

CDR3 region: CASSVTGTSYEQYF. As DNA, the CDR3 is TGTGCCAGTAGTGTTACCGGGACAAGCTACGAGCAGTACTTC. The chain carries TRBV19 and TRBJ2-7, with D perhaps TRBD1 (6 bases). Germline V CDR1 and CDR2: LNHDA, SQIVND (reference sequence). Between the trimmed V and J ends, which lost 5 bases and 3 bases, there was a span of 14 bases. The CDR3 is 14 amino acids.

This chain uses TRBV6-5 with TRBJ1-1; D remains unclear. The germline V and J ends were trimmed by 0 bases and 4 bases, with 9 bases remaining between them. Germline-derived CDR1 and CDR2 are MNHEY and SVGAGI. This CDR3 comprises 14 residues. CDR3 DNA: TGTGCCAGCAGTTACTCTCGGGGAAGCACTGAAGCTTTCTTT. Amino acids: CASSYSRGSTEAFF.

In its sample, this clone was seen once. The rearrangement joins TRBV27 to TRBJ1-2; 11 bases line up with TRBD1. The CDR3 extends over 15 amino acids. J lost 5 bases, V lost 4 bases, and 6 bases had no gene match. Germline assignment: CDR1 MNHEY and CDR2 SMNVEV (reference sequence). Here the CDR3 reads CASSYGQGAQYGYTF. CDR3 bases: TGTGCCAGCAGTTACGGACAGGGGGCGCAGTATGGCTACACCTTC.

The V and J genes are TRBV6-1 and TRBJ2-1, with a weak D call TRBD1 (5 bases). Looked up from germline, CDR1 is MNHNS and CDR2 is SASEGT. CDR3 size: 13 residues. Between the trimmed V and J ends, which lost 4 bases and 4 bases, there was a span of 8 bases. The CDR3: CASSGRQYNEQFF. The CDR3 region has the DNA TGTGCCAGCAGTGGGCGACAGTACAATGAGCAGTTCTTC.

This clone occurred a few times. The chain combines TRBV9 with TRBJ2-5; the match to TRBD1 covers 7 bases. V was clipped by 3 bases and J by 3 bases; unmatched bases: 5. The CDR3 is made up of 14 amino acids. Germline-derived CDR1 and CDR2 are SGDLS and YYNGEE. CDR3 protein: CASSAGQDKETQYF. The DNA for the CDR3 is TGTGCCAGCAGCGCCGGACAGGACAAAGAGACCCAGTACTTC.

J is TRBJ1-2 and V is TRBV9; TRBD1 is a possible D gene (5 bases). Trimming took 4 bases from V and 11 from J, leaving 21 bases between them. This CDR3 has 14 amino acids. Germline loops: CDR1 SGDLS, CDR2 YYNGEE. Here the CDR3 reads CASSPTAGGGIYTF. The CDR3 DNA sequence: TGTGCCAGCAGCCCAACGGCCGGGGGGGGAATTTACACCTTC.

This chain uses TRBV18 with TRBJ2-7; 7 bases are shared with TRBD2. Germline assignment: CDR1 KGHSH and CDR2 LQKENI. CDR3 length: 15 amino acids. The ends lost 3 bases at V and 2 bases at J; junction bases unmatched: 7. CDR3 sequence: CASSPRRELPYEQYF. CDR3 nucleotides: TGTGCCAGCTCACCGCGGCGGGAGCTCCCCTACGAGCAGTACTTC.

V gene TRBV6-5 combines with J gene TRBJ1-6, with D tentatively TRBD1 (5 bases). Germline assignment: CDR1 MNHEY and CDR2 SVGAGI. This CDR3 is 12 amino acids long. Trimming shortened V by 6 bases and J by 10 bases, and 10 bases separated the two germline ends. CDR3 bases: TGTGCCAGCAGCCAGGGAGGCTCACCCCTCCACTTT. This encodes CASSQGGSPLHF.

Ten or more counts support this clone. CDR3 coding DNA: TGTGCCAGCAGTGAATCCGGGACAGGGAACAATGAGCAGTTCTTC. Protein sequence: CASSESGTGNNEQFF. V and J are TRBV2 and TRBJ2-1; 9 bases map to TRBD1. CDR3 size: 15 residues. The V gene end was trimmed by 2 bases and the J gene end by 5 bases; junction bases not matched to a gene: 4. The V gene's germline CDR1 is SNHLY and CDR2 FYNNEI.

This clone was recorded a few times. The chain combines TRBV5-1 with TRBJ1-4, with TRBD1 as a possible D gene (6 bases). The CDR3 is made up of 14 amino acids. Looked up from germline, CDR1 is SGHRS and CDR2 is YFSETQ. V was pared by 1 base and J by 6 bases, with 10 bases between. The CDR3 DNA reads TGCGCCAGCAGCTTGAGGGGGATCGATGAAAAACTGTTTTTT. This translates into CASSLRGIDEKLFF.

The chain has TRBV4-3 and TRBJ2-3; 7 bases are shared with TRBD1. The ends lost 3 bases at V and 5 bases at J; junction bases unmatched: 8. The CDR3 is 15 residues long. Germline V gene sequence: CDR1 LGHNA, CDR2 YSLEER. The CDR3 sequence is CASSQDRSEGDTQYF. CDR3 DNA sequence: TGCGCCAGCAGCCAGGACAGGTCCGAGGGAGATACGCAGTATTTT.

The genes are TRBV2 and TRBJ2-5; the D gene is possibly TRBD1 (6 bases). Germline V gene data show CDR1 as SNHLY and CDR2 as FYNNEI. V lost 0 bases and J 1 base, leaving 15 bases between the germline ends. The CDR3 is made up of 17 amino acids. The CDR3 DNA follows: TGTGCCAGCAGTGAAGCTTGGGGGATGGGGGCCCAAGAGACCCAGTACTTC. Its protein is CASSEAWGMGAQETQYF.

The gene calls are TRBV9 and TRBJ2-2; D ambiguous. V was pared by 1 base and J by 1 base, with 8 bases between. In germline, CDR1 is SGDLS, CDR2 YYNGEE. The CDR3 length is 15 residues. CDR3 nucleotide sequence: TGTGCCAGCAGCGTATTTCCGGGGAACACCGGGGAGCTGTTTTTT. It encodes CASSVFPGNTGELFF.

The V call is TRBV6-6, the J call TRBJ1-6; perhaps TRBD1 as D (6 bases). CDR1 MNHNY and CDR2 SVGAGI come from the germline V gene (reference sequence). Trimming stripped 6 bases from V and 7 bases from J, with 19 bases between. The CDR3 runs to 16 residues. CDR3 region: CASRPTGSRENSPLHF. CDR3 in DNA: TGTGCCAGCAGACCCACAGGGAGTAGGGAAAATTCACCCCTCCACTTT.

On this clone: Other DNA sequences in the sample encode the same CDR3. V and J are TRBV9 and TRBJ1-5, with D unresolved. V was shortened by 0 bases and J by 5 bases, with 6 bases between the two germline ends. CDR1 SGDLS and CDR2 YYNGEE come from the germline V gene. The CDR3 length is 13 residues. CDR3 residues: CASSVEGDQPQHF. For the CDR3, the DNA is TGTGCCAGCAGCGTAGAAGGAGATCAGCCCCAGCATTTT. Combining the CDR3 with reference TRBV9 and TRBJ1-5 gives the whole variable domain DSGVTQTPKHLITATGQRVTLRCSPRSGDLSVYWYQQSLDQGLQFLIQYYNGEERAKGNILERFSAQQFPDLHSELNLSSLELGDSALYFCASSVEGDQPQHFGDGTRLSIL.

This chain connects TRBV6-5 to TRBJ1-4; 11 bases align to TRBD1. V shed 0 bases and J 7 bases; nucleotides not matched to a gene: 4. The CDR3 has 16 residues. From germline, CDR1 is MNHEY and CDR2 SVGAGI. The CDR3 loop is CASSYSGTGGGEKLFF. In DNA, the CDR3 is TGTGCCAGCAGTTACTCCGGGACAGGGGGTGGTGAAAAACTGTTTTTT.

The V gene is TRBV7-9, the J gene TRBJ2-1, with D unclear. The CDR3 spans 12 residues. Germline V gene lookup returns CDR1 SEHNR and CDR2 FQNEAQ (reference sequence). V lost 5 bases, J lost 6 bases, and 8 bases lay in between. CDR3 amino acids: CASSPYSNEQFF. In DNA, the CDR3 is TGTGCCAGCAGCCCTTATAGCAATGAGCAGTTCTTC.

The chain links TRBV7-9 to TRBJ1-1; tentatively, D is TRBD1 (6 bases). Germline lookup yields CDR1 SEHNR and CDR2 FQNEAQ (reference sequence). The CDR3 sequence is 14 residues long. Trimming shortened V by 2 bases and J by 1 base, and 8 bases separated the two germline ends. The CDR3: CASSLWGRNTEAFF. The CDR3, as DNA: TGTGCCAGCAGCTTATGGGGGCGGAACACTGAAGCTTTCTTT.

The gene calls are TRBV7-9 and TRBJ1-2; maybe TRBD1 (6 bases). This CDR3 contains 12 residues. CDR1 and CDR2 from the germline V gene are SEHNR and FQNEAQ (reference sequence). Between the trimmed V and J ends, which lost 7 bases and 3 bases, there was a span of 9 bases. CDR3 residues: CASTTGYYGYTF. The CDR3 DNA sequence: TGTGCCAGCACGACAGGTTACTATGGCTACACCTTC.

This clone appeared a few times. The chain carries TRBV5-1 and TRBJ2-1, with 7 bases lining up with TRBD2. CDR1 is SGHRS, CDR2 YFSETQ, per germline. The CDR3 contains 19 residues. V lost 0 bases and J lost 0; bases outside the gene matches: 12. In nucleotides, the CDR3 is TGCGCCAGCAGCTTGGGGCGGGGAGGGGCCCTGAGCTCCTACAATGAGCAGTTCTTC. Protein sequence: CASSLGRGGALSSYNEQFF. Supplemented by reference TRBV5-1 and TRBJ2-1, the full variable domain reads KAGVTQTPRYLIKTRGQQVTLSCSPISGHRSVSWYQQTPGQGLQFLFEYFSETQRNKGNFPGRFSGRQFSNSRSEMNVSTLELGDSALYLCASSLGRGGALSSYNEQFFGPGTRLTVL.